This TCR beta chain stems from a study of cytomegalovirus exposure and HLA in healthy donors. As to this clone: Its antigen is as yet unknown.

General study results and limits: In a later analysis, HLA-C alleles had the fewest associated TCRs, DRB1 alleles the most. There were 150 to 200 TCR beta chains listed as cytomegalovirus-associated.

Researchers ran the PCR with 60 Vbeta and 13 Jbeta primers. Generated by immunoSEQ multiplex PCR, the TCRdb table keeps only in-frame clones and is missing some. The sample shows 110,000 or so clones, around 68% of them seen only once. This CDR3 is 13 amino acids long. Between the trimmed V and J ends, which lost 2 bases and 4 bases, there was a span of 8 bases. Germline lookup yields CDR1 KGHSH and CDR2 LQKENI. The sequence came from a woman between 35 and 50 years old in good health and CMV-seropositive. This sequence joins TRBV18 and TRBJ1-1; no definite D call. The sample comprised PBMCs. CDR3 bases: TGTGCCAGCTCACCAAGAGGGATCACTGAAGCTTTCTTT. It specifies CASSPRGITEAFF.